This TCR beta chain was sequenced during a study of molecular identifiers for immune sequencing clone quantification. Regarding the study as a whole: Underestimation of highly expanded clone sizes could arise where identical TCR molecules share a barcode.

TCRdb called the PCR reads again in MiXCR, with one record for every CDR3 protein. The table records 85,000 to 100,000 distinct CDR3 sequences, more than 20% of them present only once. CDR3 length: 14 amino acids. V dropped 6 bases and J dropped 4; count of bases not matched to a gene: 8. Looked up from germline, CDR1 is SQVTM and CDR2 is ANQGSEA. This clonotype ranks as medium-sized. Antigen unknown. The specimen sequenced was naive CD8+ T cells from blood, with Jurkat cell RNA spiked in. Subset described: FACS-sorted CD8+CD4-CCR7+CD45RA+ naive T cells. This TCR came from a human donor in good health. Some libraries in this study had Jurkat cell RNA spiked in. The V and J genes are TRBV29-1 and TRBJ2-3; 9 bases line up with TRBD1. The CDR3 region is CSVHDRGKADTQYF. Here the CDR3 DNA reads TGCAGCGTCCACGACAGGGGGAAGGCAGATACGCAGTATTTT.